A selection of T cell receptor beta chains follows, all from one sample in a study of blood T cell repertoires in COVID-19. Clones were read by immunoSEQ multiplex PCR, and TCRdb kept only the in-frame ones, dropping some. The repertoire holds under 200,000 clones, with 90% as singletons. Sequencing used peripheral blood. The receptors derive from a man in his fifties with acute or convalescent COVID-19. Both conserved end residues are part of each CDR3. A D gene is named only where the DNA matches it firmly. The size entry is marked missing in some rows and otherwise reads once, few, many or a size class.

once | TRBJ2-1 | TRBV3-1/TRBV3-2 | . | CASSQVDGVSYNEQFF | TGTGCCAGCAGCCAAGTTGACGGAGTTTCCTACAATGAGCAGTTCTTC
. | TRBJ1-3 | TRBV9 | TRBD1 | CASSVGQAASSGNTIYF | TGTGCCAGCAGCGTCGGACAGGCTGCGAGCTCTGGAAACACCATATATTTT
. | TRBJ2-4 | TRBV5-1 | TRBD2 | CASSSGLAGPGAKNIQYF | TGCGCCAGCAGCTCGGGACTAGCGGGGCCGGGGGCCAAAAACATTCAGTACTTC
. | TRBJ1-2 | TRBV7-9 | . | CASRWVRASSDGYTF | TGTGCCAGCAGGTGGGTCAGGGCCTCCTCGGATGGCTACACCTTC
. | TRBJ2-7 | TRBV11-3 | TRBD2 | CASSREGERQYF | TGTGCCAGCAGCCGGGAGGGGGAAAGGCAGTACTTC
. | TRBJ1-3 | TRBV9 | TRBD1 | CASSFDRESSGNTIYF | TGTGCCAGCAGTTTTGACAGGGAAAGCTCTGGAAACACCATATATTTT
. | TRBJ1-3 | TRBV29-1 | . | CSAGGPANTIYF | TGCAGCGCTGGAGGGCCGGCAAACACCATATATTTT
once | TRBJ2-5 | TRBV11-2 | TRBD1 | CASTLRGLGETQYF | TGTGCCAGCACCCTCAGGGGGCTAGGGGAGACCCAGTACTTC
once | TRBJ1-2 | TRBV2 | . | CASGAAQVGYTF | TGTGCCAGCGGGGCGGCACAGGTTGGCTACACCTTC
. | TRBJ1-5 | TRBV3-1/TRBV3-2 | . | CASSQEKYARVSNQPQHF | TGTGCCAGCAGCCAAGAAAAGTATGCACGGGTTAGCAATCAGCCCCAGCATTTT
. | TRBJ1-6 | TRBV20-1 | . | CSASRAGASSYNSPLHF | TGCAGTGCTAGTCGTGCAGGGGCTAGCTCCTATAATTCACCCCTCCACTTT
. | TRBJ2-3 | TRBV6-5 | TRBD2 | CASSPGTSIDTQYF | TGTGCCAGCAGTCCCGGGACTAGCATAGATACGCAGTATTTT
. | TRBJ2-3 | TRBV2 | TRBD2 | CASKRLLAEGSTDTQYF | TGTGCCAGCAAGAGATTACTAGCGGAGGGAAGCACAGATACGCAGTATTTT
. | TRBJ1-5 | TRBV19 | . | CASSIYSTYSNQPQHF | TGTGCCAGTAGTATATACAGTACCTATAGCAATCAGCCCCAGCATTTT
. | TRBJ1-4 | TRBV2 | . | CASRGGIGEKLFF | TGTGCCAGCAGGGGGGGGATCGGAGAAAAACTGTTTTTT
. | TRBJ1-2 | TRBV12-3/TRBV12-4 | . | CASSQQGPLGYTF | TGTGCCAGCAGCCAACAGGGTCCCTTGGGCTACACCTTC
. | TRBJ2-1 | TRBV30 | . | CAWSVGGTEPYNEQFF | TGTGCCTGGAGTGTAGGAGGGACAGAGCCCTACAATGAGCAGTTCTTC
. | TRBJ1-5 | TRBV5-5 | TRBD1 | CASSWRQGTNQPQHF | TGTGCCAGCAGCTGGAGACAGGGCACCAATCAGCCCCAGCATTTT
. | TRBJ1-6 | TRBV28 | . | CASDKNNSPLHF | TGTGCCAGCGACAAAAATAATTCACCCCTCCACTTT
. | TRBJ1-3 | TRBV2 | TRBD1 | CASSRGSDGNTIYF | TGTGCCAGCAGCAGGGGGTCCGACGGAAACACCATATATTTT
. | TRBJ2-2 | TRBV27 | TRBD1 | CASSSTGTGVTGELFF | TGTGCCAGCAGCTCAACCGGGACAGGGGTTACCGGGGAGCTGTTTTTT
. | TRBJ2-4 | TRBV4-3 | TRBD2 | CASSRGLAGSKNIQYF | TGCGCCAGCAGCCGAGGACTAGCGGGGAGCAAAAACATTCAGTACTTC
. | TRBJ2-7 | TRBV16 | TRBD2 | CASSQSSPLIAGSYEQYF | TGTGCCAGCAGCCAATCGAGCCCGTTGATAGCGGGCTCCTACGAGCAGTACTTC
. | TRBJ1-5 | TRBV28 | . | CASRQGDQPQHF | TGTGCCAGCAGGCAAGGGGATCAGCCCCAGCATTTT
. | TRBJ1-3 | TRBV27 | . | CASRDGGGTGNTIYF | TGTGCCAGCAGGGACGGGGGGGGCACTGGAAACACCATATATTTT
. | TRBJ2-7 | TRBV6-5 | TRBD2 | CASSRGRDWSYEQYF | TGTGCCAGCAGCAGAGGGAGGGATTGGTCGTACGAGCAGTACTTC
. | TRBJ1-2 | TRBV5-1 | TRBD1 | CASRADRDHGYTF | TGCGCCAGCAGAGCGGACAGGGACCATGGCTACACCTTC
. | TRBJ2-1 | TRBV2 | . | CASTPRGEQFF | TGTGCCAGCACCCCTCGAGGAGAGCAGTTCTTC
. | TRBJ2-7 | TRBV11-2 | . | CASSNPRGTYEQYF | TGTGCCAGCAGCAACCCGCGCGGAACCTACGAGCAGTACTTC
. | TRBJ2-5 | TRBV28 | TRBD1 | CASSTGGLETQYF | TGTGCCAGCAGTACAGGGGGCTTGGAGACCCAGTACTTC
. | TRBJ2-1 | TRBV10-1 | TRBD1 | CATPRGQYNEQFF | TGCGCCACTCCGAGGGGACAGTACAATGAGCAGTTCTTC
. | TRBJ2-2 | TRBV3-1/TRBV3-2 | TRBD2 | CASSRLAGDTGELFF | TGTGCCAGCAGCCGACTAGCGGGGGACACCGGGGAGCTGTTTTTT
. | TRBJ2-3 | TRBV5-4 | TRBD1 | CASSLPGGNTDTQYF | TGTGCCAGCAGCTTGCCAGGGGGAAACACAGATACGCAGTATTTT
. | TRBJ2-1 | TRBV2 | TRBD2 | CASSEETSGTYNEQFF | TGTGCCAGCAGTGAAGAAACTAGCGGGACCTACAATGAGCAGTTCTTC
. | TRBJ1-1 | TRBV5-5 | TRBD1 | CASSLGQGFTEAFF | TGTGCCAGCAGCTTGGGACAGGGGTTTACTGAAGCTTTCTTT
. | TRBJ2-5 | TRBV18 | TRBD2 | CASSPSSGTQETQYF | TGTGCCAGCTCACCATCTAGCGGTACACAAGAGACCCAGTACTTC
once | TRBJ1-2 | TRBV30 | . | CAWSGKQVHYGYTF | TGTGCCTGGAGTGGCAAACAGGTGCACTATGGCTACACCTTC
. | TRBJ2-5 | TRBV7-2 | TRBD2 | CASSERGAAQETQYF | TGTGCCAGCAGCGAGCGGGGGGCTGCCCAAGAGACCCAGTACTTC
. | TRBJ1-4 | TRBV18 | TRBD1 | CASSRTGGGSTNEKLFF | TGTGCCAGCTCTCGGACAGGGGGCGGATCGACTAATGAAAAACTGTTTTTT
. | TRBJ2-1 | TRBV7-2 | TRBD2 | CASSLVTSGLGEQFF | TGTGCCAGCAGCTTAGTAACTAGCGGTCTGGGTGAGCAGTTCTTC
. | TRBJ1-3 | TRBV7-9 | TRBD1 | CASRERTGVNTIYF | TGTGCCAGCAGAGAACGGACAGGTGTGAACACCATATATTTT
. | TRBJ1-3 | TRBV28 | TRBD1 | CASRTPGQGRSGNTIYF | TGTGCCAGCAGAACCCCGGGACAGGGCCGCTCTGGAAACACCATATATTTT
. | TRBJ2-3 | TRBV7-8 | TRBD2 | CASSPRWREADTQYF | TGTGCCAGCAGCCCTAGGTGGCGGGAGGCAGATACGCAGTATTTT
. | TRBJ2-3 | TRBV19 | . | CASSKEAGVIDTQYF | TGTGCCAGTAGCAAAGAAGCAGGGGTTATAGATACGCAGTATTTT
once | TRBJ2-2 | TRBV2 | TRBD1 | CASRETGFLTGELFF | TGTGCCAGCAGGGAGACAGGGTTCCTCACCGGGGAGCTGTTTTTT
once | TRBJ2-1 | TRBV7-6 | . | CASSLEQAGSYNEQFF | TGTGCCAGCAGCTTAGAACAGGCGGGGTCCTACAATGAGCAGTTCTTC
few | TRBJ2-1 | TRBV11-3 | TRBD1 | CASSSRTGEQFF | TGTGCCAGCAGCTCCCGGACAGGGGAGCAGTTCTTC
. | TRBJ1-2 | TRBV6-2/TRBV6-3 | . | CASSYPSNSYTF | TGTGCCAGCAGTTATCCGAGTAATAGCTACACCTTC
. | TRBJ2-3 | TRBV5-8 | . | CASSLVAAKGTDTQYF | TGTGCCAGCAGCTTGGTAGCAGCTAAAGGCACAGATACGCAGTATTTT
once | TRBJ2-1 | TRBV5-4 | . | CASSPGRAGPSYNEQFF | TGTGCCAGCAGCCCCGGCCGCGCAGGCCCATCCTACAATGAGCAGTTCTTC
. | TRBJ1-2 | TRBV28 | . | CASRQGHGYTF | TGTGCCAGCAGGCAGGGGCATGGCTACACCTTC
. | TRBJ1-6 | TRBV6-1 | . | CASNEGLRFSYNSPLHF | TGTGCCAGCAATGAGGGCCTCCGATTCTCCTATAATTCACCCCTCCACTTT
. | TRBJ1-6 | TRBV6-1 | TRBD1 | CASSSDRGNNSPLHF | TGTGCCAGCAGTAGCGACAGGGGAAATAATTCACCCCTCCACTTT
. | TRBJ1-2 | TRBV5-3 | . | CARSTDRDKTNYGYTF | TGTGCCAGAAGCACGGACCGGGACAAGACTAACTATGGCTACACCTTC
. | TRBJ1-2 | TRBV14 | . | CASSQSRGNGYTF | TGTGCCAGCAGCCAATCCCGGGGGAATGGCTACACCTTC
. | TRBJ1-1 | TRBV12-5 | . | CASGLGGQNTEAFF | TGTGCTAGTGGTTTGGGCGGACAGAACACTGAAGCTTTCTTT
. | TRBJ1-1 | TRBV25-1 | . | CASSDGSGIEAFF | TGTGCCAGCAGTGACGGGAGCGGGATTGAAGCTTTCTTT
. | TRBJ2-4 | TRBV28 | TRBD2 | CASSPPTRTSGRLAKNIQYF | TGTGCCAGCAGTCCGCCGACCCGGACTAGCGGGAGACTAGCCAAAAACATTCAGTACTTC